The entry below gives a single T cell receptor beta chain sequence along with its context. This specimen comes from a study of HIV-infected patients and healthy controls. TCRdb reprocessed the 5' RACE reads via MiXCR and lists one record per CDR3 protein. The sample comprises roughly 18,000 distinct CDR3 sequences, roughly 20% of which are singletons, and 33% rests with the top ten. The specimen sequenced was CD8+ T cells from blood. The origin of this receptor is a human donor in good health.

For the CDR3, the DNA is TGCGCCAGCAGCGGGGCGAGACAGACTATAAAGTCACCCCTCCACTTT. Its protein is CASSGARQTIKSPLHF. V and J are TRBV5-1 and TRBJ1-6; D possibly corresponds to TRBD1 (5 bases). Trimming took off 4 bases at V and 10 bases at J, with 21 bases between the two ends. Germline V gene data show CDR1 as SGHRS and CDR2 as YFSETQ. This CDR3 contains 16 residues.